Included here is one T cell receptor (beta chain) sequence, with context. The antigen is unknown. There are 14 residues in the CDR3. Trimming removed 3 bases at V and 3 bases at J, with 10 bases between. Germline CDR1 reads KGHSH; CDR2 reads LQKENI. Clones were read by immunoSEQ multiplex PCR, and TCRdb kept only the in-frame ones, dropping some. Here the sample spans 1 million to 1.2 million clones, 60% to 80% being singletons. The source of the sample is a study of shared clonotypes between healthy human individuals. Study overall: Contributing individuals were a couple of females and three males aged 18 to 49. The study's findings and limits: Blood was the only sampled material, and tissue repertoires likely differ. Across subsets, estimated richness was generally greater for naive than for memory populations.

The chain carries TRBV18 and TRBJ2-3; no reliable D call. Sequenced input: memory CD4+ T cells from PBMCs. Described subset: CD45RA-negative fraction. This receptor was obtained from a young man in good health. Some clones in this sample may be carry-over from other donors' samples. CDR3 amino acids: CASSPGLGTDTQYF. CDR3 sequence (DNA): TGTGCCAGCTCACCCGGGCTGGGGACAGATACGCAGTATTTT.